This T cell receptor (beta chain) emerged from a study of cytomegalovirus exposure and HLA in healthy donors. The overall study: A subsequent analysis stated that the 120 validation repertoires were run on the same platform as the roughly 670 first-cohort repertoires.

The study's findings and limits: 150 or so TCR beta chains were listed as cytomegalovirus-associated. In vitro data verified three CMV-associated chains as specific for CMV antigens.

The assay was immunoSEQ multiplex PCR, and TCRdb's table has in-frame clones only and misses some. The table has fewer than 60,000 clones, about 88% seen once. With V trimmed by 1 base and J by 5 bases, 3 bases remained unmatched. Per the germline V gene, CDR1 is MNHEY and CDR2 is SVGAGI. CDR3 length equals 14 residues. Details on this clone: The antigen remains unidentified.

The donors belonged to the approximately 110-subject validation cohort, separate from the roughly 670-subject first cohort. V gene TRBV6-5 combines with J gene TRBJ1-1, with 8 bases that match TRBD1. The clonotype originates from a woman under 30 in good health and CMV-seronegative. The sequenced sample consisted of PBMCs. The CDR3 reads CASSYFNRGTEAFF. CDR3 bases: TGTGCCAGCAGTTACTTTAACAGGGGGACTGAAGCTTTCTTT.